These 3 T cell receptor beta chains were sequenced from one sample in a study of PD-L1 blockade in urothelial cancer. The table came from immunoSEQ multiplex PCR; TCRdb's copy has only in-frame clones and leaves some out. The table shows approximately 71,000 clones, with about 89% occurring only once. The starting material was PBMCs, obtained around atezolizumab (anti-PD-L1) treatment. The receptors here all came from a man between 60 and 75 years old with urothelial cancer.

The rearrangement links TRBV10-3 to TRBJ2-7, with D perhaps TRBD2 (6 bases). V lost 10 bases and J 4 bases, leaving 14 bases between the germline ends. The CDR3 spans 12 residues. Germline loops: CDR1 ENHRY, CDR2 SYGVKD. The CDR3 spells CATAGSTYEQYF. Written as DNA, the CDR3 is TGTGCCACCGCGGGATCAACTTACGAGCAGTACTTC.

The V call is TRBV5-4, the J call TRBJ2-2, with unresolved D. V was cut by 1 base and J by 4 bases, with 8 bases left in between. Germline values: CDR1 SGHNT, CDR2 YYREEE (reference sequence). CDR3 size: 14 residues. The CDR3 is CASSLWLGTGELFF. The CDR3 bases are TGTGCCAGCAGCTTGTGGCTAGGCACCGGGGAGCTGTTTTTT. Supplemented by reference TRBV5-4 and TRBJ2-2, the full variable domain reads ETGVTQSPTHLIKTRGQQVTLRCSSQSGHNTVSWYQQALGQGPQFIFQYYREEENGRGNFPPRFSGLQFPNYSSELNVNALELDDSALYLCASSLWLGTGELFFGEGSRLTVL.

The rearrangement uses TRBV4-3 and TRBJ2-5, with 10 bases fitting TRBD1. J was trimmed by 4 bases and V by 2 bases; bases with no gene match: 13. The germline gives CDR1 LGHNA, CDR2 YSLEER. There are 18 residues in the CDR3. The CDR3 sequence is CASSQTSRDRGLIETQYF. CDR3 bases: TGCGCCAGCAGCCAAACGTCCCGGGACAGGGGTCTAATAGAGACCCAGTACTTC.